These 27 T cell receptor beta chains share one sample of origin, sequenced in a study of a mutant IDH1 vaccine in newly diagnosed glioma. The repertoire was sequenced with immunoSEQ multiplex PCR; TCRdb's copy has only in-frame clones and lacks some. Here the sample spans 56,000 or so clones, around 80% being singletons. As to time point: week 47, end of study. Each dose delivered 300 ug of mutant IDH1 20-mer peptide subcutaneously with imiquimod. No antigens are known for them. The input for sequencing was PBMCs, taken from a glioma patient whose treatment included an IDH1 peptide vaccine. Source of these receptors: a woman in her thirties or forties with glioma. Some clones in this sample may be carry-over from other donors' samples.

The V gene is TRBV14, the J gene TRBJ1-2; 10 bases fit TRBD1. This CDR3 region has 15 residues. The germline V gene encodes CDR1 SGHDN and CDR2 FVKESK. J lost 5 bases, V lost 3 bases, and 6 bases had no gene match. In nucleotides, the CDR3 is TGTGCCAGCAGCCAGATGGGACAGGGGAGGTATGGCTACACCTTC. Encoded protein: CASSQMGQGRYGYTF.

This chain links TRBV10-3 with TRBJ2-1; D unclear. The V gene lost 3 bases and the J gene lost 4 bases, with 16 bases spanning the gap. The CDR3 consists of 16 residues. Germline V gene lookup returns CDR1 ENHRY and CDR2 SYGVKD. This chain's CDR3 is CAISDSSGQLYNEQFF. The CDR3 DNA reads as TGTGCCATCAGTGACTCCTCTGGGCAGCTGTACAATGAGCAGTTCTTC.

This chain joins TRBV5-4 and TRBJ2-7, with 8 positions matching TRBD1. Trimming removed 3 bases from V and 7 bases from J; junction bases left unmatched: 9. There are 14 residues in the CDR3. Germline CDR1 reads SGHNT; CDR2 reads YYREEE (reference sequence). This chain's CDR3 is CASSSPGTGEEQYF. The DNA of the CDR3 is TGTGCCAGCAGCTCTCCCGGGACAGGTGAGGAGCAGTACTTC.

This clone was counted a few times. This chain connects TRBV2 to TRBJ2-5, with a tentative D call TRBD1 (6 bases). CDR1 and CDR2 (germline): SNHLY, FYNNEI. The ends were cut back, 2 bases at V and 5 bases at J, with 9 bases in the middle. The CDR3 is made up of 13 amino acids. The CDR3 spells CASSENRVETQYF. The CDR3 nucleotides read TGTGCCAGCAGTGAAAACAGGGTGGAGACCCAGTACTTC.

This clone was seen only once. Its ends do not fully match the called genes, so a read error is possible. CDR3 sequence: CSVLGYTGTGPSCEQYF. The CDR3 DNA follows: TGCAGCGTTTTGGGTTACACCGGGACAGGGCCTTCCTGCGAGCAGTACTTC. This sequence joins TRBV29-1 and TRBJ2-7; 9 bases are shared with TRBD1. This CDR3 region has 17 residues. The V gene's germline CDR1 is SQVTM and CDR2 ANQGSEA.

The rearrangement joins TRBV4-1 to TRBJ1-1, with TRBD1 identical over 8 bases. V shed 6 bases and J 5 bases; nucleotides not matched to a gene: 8. Germline CDR1 MGHRA, CDR2 YSYEKL. This CDR3 region has 14 residues. This CDR3 reads CASRFRGRKTEAFF. CDR3 in DNA: TGCGCCAGCAGGTTCAGGGGGCGAAAGACTGAAGCTTTCTTT.

A word on this clone: This specimen includes other DNA sequences encoding the same CDR3. V gene TRBV12-5 combines with J gene TRBJ2-7; tentative D call: TRBD2 (6 bases). Germline assignment: CDR1 LGHNT and CDR2 FRNRAP. The V end was cut by 2 bases, the J end by 0 bases, with 17 bases between. The CDR3 is 17 residues long. The CDR3 DNA is TGTGCTAGTGGTTTGTCTCGGGGCGGGGCTCACTCCTACGAGCAGTACTTC. It encodes CASGLSRGGAHSYEQYF.

The V call is TRBV5-4, the J call TRBJ1-1, with D possibly TRBD1 on 6 matching bases. V shed 2 bases and J shed 6 bases, with 11 bases lying between them. This CDR3 spans 13 amino acids. Germline V gives CDR1 SGHNT, CDR2 YYREEE (reference sequence). The CDR3 loop is CASSFYRAPEAFF. The CDR3 DNA is TGTGCCAGCAGCTTCTACAGGGCCCCTGAAGCTTTCTTT.

This clone appeared once. This chain links TRBV18 with TRBJ1-1; 8 bases align to TRBD1. The CDR3 has 14 amino acids. The junction had 9 bases not matched to a gene; V was cut back by 4 bases and J by 8 bases. Germline CDR1 and CDR2: KGHSH and LQKENI. The chain's CDR3 is CASSRRTGTAEAFF. As DNA, the CDR3 is TGTGCCAGCTCACGCCGGACAGGGACCGCGGAAGCTTTCTTT.

The V gene is TRBV19, the J gene TRBJ2-3; D uncertain. Germline CDR1 is LNHDA and CDR2 is SQIVND (reference sequence). Trimming pared 4 bases from V and 1 base from J, leaving 3 bases between. The CDR3 is made up of 12 amino acids. The CDR3 loop reads CASSKGTDTQYF. The CDR3 DNA reads as TGTGCCAGTAGTAAGGGCACAGATACGCAGTATTTT. Full variable domain (rest looked up from reference TRBV19 and TRBJ2-3): DGGITQSPKYLFRKEGQNVTLSCEQNLNHDAMYWYRQDPGQGLRLIYYSQIVNDFQKGDIAEGYSVSREKKESFPLTVTSAQKNPTAFYLCASSKGTDTQYFGPGTRLTVL.

V usage is TRBV7-9 and J usage is TRBJ2-7; D possibly corresponds to TRBD2 (5 bases). The V end was cut by 1 base, the J end by 6 bases, with 7 bases between. The CDR3 loop spans 12 amino acids. Germline-derived CDR1 and CDR2 are SEHNR and FQNEAQ (reference sequence). This chain's CDR3 is CASSLVRGEQYF. In DNA form, the CDR3 reads TGTGCCAGCAGCTTAGTACGGGGCGAGCAGTACTTC.

By sample fraction, this clone is medium-sized. The chain couples TRBV5-4 to TRBJ1-1; unclear D gene. The CDR3 extends over 13 amino acids. Germline CDR1 and CDR2: SGHNT and YYREEE (reference sequence). The V end was cut by 0 bases, the J end by 5 bases, with 8 bases between. CDR3 region: CASSLGGKTEAFF. CDR3 nucleotides: TGTGCCAGCAGCTTGGGAGGGAAGACTGAAGCTTTCTTT. Drawing the rest from reference TRBV5-4 and TRBJ1-1, the complete variable domain is ETGVTQSPTHLIKTRGQQVTLRCSSQSGHNTVSWYQQALGQGPQFIFQYYREEENGRGNFPPRFSGLQFPNYSSELNVNALELDDSALYLCASSLGGKTEAFFGQGTRLTVV.

The rearrangement joins TRBV14 to TRBJ2-2; TRBD2 matches at 10 bases. The CDR3 consists of 17 residues. The germline CDR1 and CDR2 sequences are SGHDN and FVKESK. J gave up 4 bases and V 1 base, and 6 bases lay outside the gene matches. In DNA, the CDR3 is TGTGCCAGCAGCCAAGGGCCGGGACTAGCGACCACCGGGGAGCTGTTTTTT. Translated: CASSQGPGLATTGELFF. Based on the CDR3 plus reference TRBV14 and TRBJ2-2, the full variable domain is EAGVTQFPSHSVIEKGQTVTLRCDPISGHDNLYWYRRVMGKEIKFLLHFVKESKQDESGMPNNRFLAERTGGTYSTLKVQPAELEDSGVYFCASSQGPGLATTGELFFGEGSRLTVL.

A remark on this clone: At one of its ends the junction is not consistent with the germline gene, which may arise from a read error. The sample holds other DNA sequences that translate to the same CDR3. The chain has TRBV19 and TRBJ1-1, with D maybe TRBD1 (6 bases). CDR1 is LNHDA and CDR2 is SQIVND in the germline V gene (reference sequence). The CDR3 has 13 amino acids. The CDR3 region has the DNA TGTGCCAGTAGTCTCTACAGGGACACTGAAGCCTTCTTT. Its translation is CASSLYRDTEAFF.

The rearrangement links TRBV4-1 to TRBJ2-3; D not certain. Trimming took off 4 bases at V and 0 bases at J, with 11 bases between the two ends. This CDR3 has 15 residues. CDR1 is MGHRA and CDR2 is YSYEKL in the germline V gene. The CDR3 DNA follows: TGCGCCAGCAGCCCCCAACCCTATAGCACAGATACGCAGTATTTT. Translated, it gives CASSPQPYSTDTQYF.

The chain joins TRBV12-5 to TRBJ1-6; TRBD1 might be the D (5 bases). The germline V gene has CDR1 LGHNT and CDR2 FRNRAP. The CDR3 contains 14 residues. Trimming left V 6 bases short and J 3 bases short, with 9 bases between. CDR3 sequence (DNA): TGTGCTAGTGGGCAGGGTGTCTATAATTCACCCCTCCACTTT. Amino acid sequence: CASGQGVYNSPLHF. Filled out from reference TRBV12-5 and TRBJ1-6, the complete variable domain reads DARVTQTPRHKVTEMGQEVTMRCQPILGHNTVFWYRQTMMQGLELLAYFRNRAPLDDSGMPKDRFSAEMPDATLATLKIQPSEPRDSAVYFCASGQGVYNSPLHFGNGTRLTVT.

The chain employs TRBV7-2 and TRBJ2-7; perhaps TRBD1 as D (6 bases). This CDR3 region has 14 residues. CDR1 and CDR2 (germline): SGHTA, FQGNSA. V shed 2 bases and J shed 6 bases, with 14 bases lying between them. CDR3 amino acids: CASSLTAGAVEQYF. CDR3 nucleotides: TGTGCCAGCAGCTTAACCGCAGGGGCTGTCGAGCAGTACTTC.

V usage is TRBV28 and J usage is TRBJ1-2; perhaps TRBD1 as D (5 bases). CDR1 and CDR2 (germline): MDHEN, SYDVKM. Trimming removed 4 bases from V and 4 bases from J, with 10 bases in between. CDR3 size: 13 residues. The CDR3 spells CASSSPGPYGYTF. The CDR3 DNA reads TGTGCCAGCAGTTCACCGGGACCCTATGGCTACACCTTC.

V and J are TRBV7-6 and TRBJ2-7; D not resolved. The germline V and J ends were trimmed by 8 bases and 2 bases, with 16 bases remaining between them. The length of the CDR3 is 14 residues. Germline CDR1 and CDR2: SGHVS and FNYEAQ. CDR3 DNA sequence: TGTGCCAGCGGCCGACGCAGTGGCCCCTACGAGCAGTACTTC. Translating it yields CASGRRSGPYEQYF.

V usage is TRBV6-1 and J usage is TRBJ1-3, with TRBD1 identical over 10 bases. With V trimmed by 1 base and J by 7 bases, 19 bases remained unmatched. This CDR3 has 20 residues. The germline CDR1 and CDR2 sequences are MNHNS and SASEGT. CDR3: CASSEVSRGTGVSVRNTIYF. The CDR3, as DNA: TGTGCCAGCAGTGAAGTGTCTAGGGGGACAGGGGTCTCGGTACGGAACACCATATATTTT.

The chain carries TRBV2 and TRBJ1-1; D remains ambiguous. The germline V gene encodes CDR1 SNHLY and CDR2 FYNNEI. V was pared by 1 base and J by 5 bases, with 5 bases between. CDR3 size: 12 residues. Written as DNA, the CDR3 is TGTGCCAGCAGTGAAGAGGAGACTGAAGCTTTCTTT. Its translation: CASSEEETEAFF.

The chain carries TRBV30 and TRBJ1-5, with 8 bases matching TRBD1. The CDR3 contains 15 residues. Germline V gene data show CDR1 as GTSNPN and CDR2 as SVGIG (reference sequence). The junction had 13 bases not matched to a gene; V was cut back by 5 bases and J by 7 bases. This chain's CDR3 is CAWALTGGSGQPQHF. The CDR3 DNA follows: TGTGCCTGGGCCCTCACAGGGGGATCGGGCCAGCCCCAGCATTTT.

V usage is TRBV2 and J usage is TRBJ2-1; 9 nucleotides align to TRBD2. Germline CDR1 is SNHLY and CDR2 is FYNNEI. V lost 5 bases, J lost 7 bases, and 15 bases stayed unmatched. CDR3 size: 17 residues. CDR3 sequence reads: CASSSDSGGPKRNEQFF. In nucleotides, the CDR3 is TGTGCCAGCAGTTCTGATAGCGGGGGTCCGAAGAGGAATGAGCAGTTCTTC.

CDR3 DNA sequence: TGTGCCAGCAGCGGGGGAAGGAAGCGGGGATTCACCGGGGAGCTGTTTTTT. Translation: CASSGGRKRGFTGELFF. The rearrangement uses TRBV11-3 and TRBJ2-2; 7 nucleotides agree with TRBD2. Trimming cost V 5 bases and J 4 bases; bases outside gene matches: 13. There are 17 residues in the CDR3. Per germline, CDR1 SGHNT and CDR2 YENEEA.

In its sample, this clone was seen a few times. This chain connects TRBV10-1 to TRBJ2-7; perhaps D is TRBD1 or TRBD2 (5 bases each). Germline CDR1 and CDR2: WNHNN and SYGVQD (reference sequence). The CDR3 spans 13 residues. V was cut by 6 bases and J by 6 bases, with 15 bases left in between. DNA of the CDR3: TGCGCCAGCAGCCCCGGGACGTGGGGCGAGCAGTACTTC. It is translated as CASSPGTWGEQYF.

The chain links TRBV30 to TRBJ1-3; D is perhaps TRBD1 (5 bases). V gave up 4 bases and J gave up 0 bases, with 10 bases separating them. Germline-derived CDR1 and CDR2 are GTSNPN and SVGIG (reference sequence). This CDR3 region has 14 residues. The CDR3 nucleotides are TGTGCCTGGACCGGGGCTCCCTCTGGAAACACCATATATTTT. Amino acids: CAWTGAPSGNTIYF. Full variable domain (remainder filled in from reference TRBV30 and TRBJ1-3): SQTIHQWPATLVQPVGSPLSLECTVEGTSNPNLYWYRQAAGRGLQLLFYSVGIGQISSEVPQNLSASRPQDRQFILSSKKLLLSDSGFYLCAWTGAPSGNTIYFGEGSWLTVV.

The chain joins TRBV19 to TRBJ1-1; maybe TRBD1 (5 bases). The CDR3 has 16 residues. V lost 3 bases to trimming and J lost 1 base, with 15 bases between them. The V gene's germline CDR1 is LNHDA and CDR2 SQIVND (reference sequence). CDR3 loop: CASSILRQTQNTEAFF. The CDR3 DNA reads TGTGCCAGTAGTATCCTACGACAGACCCAGAACACTGAAGCTTTCTTT. Complete variable domain (other parts from reference TRBV19 and TRBJ1-1): DGGITQSPKYLFRKEGQNVTLSCEQNLNHDAMYWYRQDPGQGLRLIYYSQIVNDFQKGDIAEGYSVSREKKESFPLTVTSAQKNPTAFYLCASSILRQTQNTEAFFGQGTRLTVV.